Detailed here is one T cell receptor (beta chain). No antigen is known for it. The input lacks base qualities; no much larger clone sits a single base away. These data originate in a study of response to subunit inactivated influenza vaccine (dated by TCRdb to 2016 to 2019). About the investigation overall: To follow how T cells responded to a trivalent subunit inactivated influenza vaccine, the researchers relied on deep quantitative profiling of the T cell receptor repertoire. Overall study results and their limits: According to the authors, only a limited number of new T cells may be recruited by each seasonal influenza vaccination.

Libraries were made using RT-PCR. The instrument was an Illumina HiSeq 2500. TCRdb reran the public reads through fastp at Q25 and MiXCR, keeping productive beta chains. Here each entry gathers all rows of one CDR3 protein and keeps the most common genes and DNA. A total of about 800,000 distinct CDR3 sequences appear in this sample, less than 25% of them only once. The ten largest clones add up to roughly a tenth of the sample. The CDR3 covers 17 residues, taking in both the cysteine and the phenylalanine. The read is trimmed to its CDR3 DNA, 51 bases read in frame from base 1. The junction shows trimming of 6 bases on V and 0 bases on J, and the gene matches do not reach 7 bases of it. Via the germline V gene, CDR1 is ENHRY and CDR2 SYGVKD.

The clonotype comes from a man over 45 who received an inactivated influenza vaccine. Donor details come from another sample of the same person, matched by shared clones. The V gene is TRBV10-3 and the J gene is TRBJ2-1, and 11 junction bases match TRBD2. Sequencing was performed on PBMCs from blood, taken about 5 days after vaccination. For the CDR3, the sequence is CAIRTSGISASYNEQFF. The bases are TGTGCCATCAGGACTAGCGGGATTTCCGCCTCCTACAATGAGCAGTTCTTC.